These 18 T cell receptor beta chains were all obtained from the same sample, sequenced in a study of T cells after posttransplantation cyclophosphamide. The protocol was immunoSEQ multiplex PCR, while the TCRdb copy is restricted to in-frame clones and leaves out a portion. Listed for the sample are over 35,000 clones, none seen a single time. Sequenced sample: PBMCs. These TCRs come from a man over 45 in good health, CMV-negative, and a related stem cell transplant donor.

This clone was seen repeatedly, ten times or more. The rearrangement joins TRBV19 to TRBJ1-1, with 7 bases identical to TRBD1. Germline loops: CDR1 LNHDA, CDR2 SQIVND (reference sequence). CDR3 length equals 14 residues. V shed 6 bases and J 6 bases; nucleotides not matched to a gene: 10. CDR3 nucleotides: TGTGCCAGTAGCCAAGACAGGGATATCGCTGAAGCTTTCTTT. This gives the protein CASSQDRDIAEAFF. Variable domain in full (rest from reference TRBV19 and TRBJ1-1): DGGITQSPKYLFRKEGQNVTLSCEQNLNHDAMYWYRQDPGQGLRLIYYSQIVNDFQKGDIAEGYSVSREKKESFPLTVTSAQKNPTAFYLCASSQDRDIAEAFFGQGTRLTVV.

This clone was seen a handful of times. The genes are TRBV19 and TRBJ2-3; D gene uncertain. Germline V gene lookup returns CDR1 LNHDA and CDR2 SQIVND (reference sequence). The CDR3 contains 17 residues. Trimming shortened V by 0 bases and J by 5 bases, and 18 bases separated the two germline ends. CDR3: CASSIDLESFVGDTQYF. CDR3 in DNA: TGTGCCAGTAGTATAGATCTGGAGAGCTTTGTGGGAGATACGCAGTATTTT.

This clone occurred a few times. The chain has TRBV18 and TRBJ2-7; TRBD2 is a possible D gene (6 bases). This CDR3 contains 18 residues. V lost 1 base to trimming and J lost 0 bases, with 19 bases between them. In germline, CDR1 is KGHSH, CDR2 LQKENI. In DNA form, the CDR3 reads TGTGCCAGCTCACCACTTGCAAGCTCGGCGGGGAGCTCCTACGAGCAGTACTTC. Translation gives CASSPLASSAGSSYEQYF. Based on the CDR3 plus reference TRBV18 and TRBJ2-7, the full variable domain is NAGVMQNPRHLVRRRGQEARLRCSPMKGHSHVYWYRQLPEEGLKFMVYLQKENIIDESGMPKERFSAEFPKEGPSILRIQQVVRGDSAAYFCASSPLASSAGSSYEQYFGPGTRLTVT.

In its sample, this clone was seen many times. The gene calls are TRBV9 and TRBJ2-2; maybe TRBD2 (5 bases). Germline V gene data show CDR1 as SGDLS and CDR2 as YYNGEE. With 3 bases removed from V and 6 bases from J, the gap between germline ends came to 18 bases. CDR3 length: 16 amino acids. CDR3 nucleotide sequence: TGTGCCAGCAGCGCCAGTAGCGCGACCCACTCCGGGGAGCTGTTTTTT. Amino acids: CASSASSATHSGELFF. Using reference TRBV9 and TRBJ2-2 for the parts outside the CDR3, the full variable domain is DSGVTQTPKHLITATGQRVTLRCSPRSGDLSVYWYQQSLDQGLQFLIQYYNGEERAKGNILERFSAQQFPDLHSELNLSSLELGDSALYFCASSASSATHSGELFFGEGSRLTVL.

This clone was counted ten times or more. The chain recombines TRBV6-5 with TRBJ1-2; 10 nucleotides agree with TRBD1. This CDR3 comprises 14 residues. Germline V gene data show CDR1 as MNHEY and CDR2 as SVGAGI. The V segment lost 6 bases and the J segment 8 bases; nucleotides outside the gene matches: 9. The DNA of the CDR3 is TGTGCCAGCAGGCATGACAGGGGGCATCGGGGCTACACCTTC. This gives the protein CASRHDRGHRGYTF.

This clone has a count of ten or more. The rearrangement joins TRBV5-4 to TRBJ2-2; weak D call: TRBD2 (5 bases). V gave up 3 bases and J gave up 5 bases, with 8 bases separating them. Germline V gene lookup returns CDR1 SGHNT and CDR2 YYREEE (reference sequence). The CDR3 extends over 13 amino acids. CDR3 loop: CASSWTGTGELFF. The DNA of the CDR3 is TGTGCCAGCAGCTGGACGGGGACCGGGGAGCTGTTTTTT.

This clone appeared many times. V gene TRBV13 combines with J gene TRBJ2-7; perhaps TRBD2 as D (7 bases). The CDR3 length is 14 residues. The V gene lost 6 bases and the J gene lost 1 base, with 13 bases spanning the gap. Per germline, CDR1 PRHDT and CDR2 FYEKMQ (reference sequence). CDR3 bases: TGTGCCAGCAGAAGGGGGGAGGGATCCTACGAGCAGTACTTC. The encoded protein is CASRRGEGSYEQYF.

This clone turned up a few times. The chain employs TRBV7-3 and TRBJ2-7; 9 bases are a match to TRBD2. The V and J ends lost 2 bases and 5 bases, in that order; junction bases with no gene match: 4. The CDR3 is made up of 14 amino acids. Germline V gene lookup returns CDR1 SGHTA and CDR2 FQGTGA. Here the CDR3 DNA reads TGTGCCAGCAGCTTACGGACTAGCGAGCACGAGCAGTACTTC. It yields the protein CASSLRTSEHEQYF.

V gene TRBV7-9 combines with J gene TRBJ2-1, with 8 bases fitting TRBD1. This CDR3 region has 16 residues. Germline lookup yields CDR1 SEHNR and CDR2 FQNEAQ (reference sequence). The V segment lost 8 bases and the J segment 2 bases; nucleotides outside the gene matches: 11. The CDR3 sequence is CASDPSDRETYNEQFF. DNA for the CDR3: TGTGCCAGCGACCCATCGGACAGGGAGACCTACAATGAGCAGTTCTTC.

This clone turned up a few times. This sequence joins TRBV21-1 and TRBJ2-5; TRBD1 is the table's D call, not checked against the DNA. TRBV21-1 is listed as a pseudogene. The CDR3 totals 17 residues. DNA of the CDR3: TGTGCCAGCAGCGTACAGGCCATTTACTACTCCCAAGAGACCCAGTACTTC. Translation gives CASSVQAIYYSQETQYF.

This clone was detected ten times or more. The chain uses TRBV6-1 and TRBJ1-5, with a possible D match to TRBD1 (5 bases). Germline values: CDR1 MNHNS, CDR2 SASEGT. The CDR3 has 15 amino acids. V was cut by 6 bases and J by 5 bases, with 17 bases left in between. The CDR3 DNA reads as TGTGCCAGCAGGGACATCTCTGCGGGGCATCAGCCCCAGCATTTT. It encodes CASRDISAGHQPQHF.

In this sample, this clone turned up a few times. This clone may be a read error of a much larger clone one base away. Other DNA sequences of this sample code for an identical CDR3. This chain joins TRBV7-9 and TRBJ2-7; TRBD2 is a possible D gene (6 bases). CDR3 length equals 14 residues. Per the germline V gene, CDR1 is SEHNR and CDR2 is FQNEAQ (reference sequence). CDR3 sequence reads: CASSLALAEGEQYF. CDR3 sequence (DNA): TGTGCGAGCAGCTTAGCACTAGCTGAGGGAGAGCAGTACTTC.

This clone was counted ten times or more. V usage is TRBV27 and J usage is TRBJ2-1; TRBD2 is a possible D gene (6 bases). Germline V CDR1 and CDR2: MNHEY, SMNVEV (reference sequence). This CDR3 region has 15 residues. The germline V and J ends were trimmed by 7 bases and 4 bases, with 17 bases remaining between them. CDR3: CASTSWRETYNEQFF. CDR3 nucleotides: TGTGCCAGCACCTCGTGGAGGGAAACGTACAATGAGCAGTTCTTC.

In this sample, this clone turned up many times. The gene calls are TRBV7-8 and TRBJ1-1, with D possibly being TRBD1 (6 bases). The CDR3 has 13 amino acids. The V and J ends lost 5 bases and 8 bases respectively, with 15 bases between them. The germline V gene encodes CDR1 SGHVS and CDR2 FQNEAQ. The CDR3 DNA sequence: TGTGCCAGCAGCGCACAGGGATTGCAAGAAGCTTTCTTT. The encoded protein is CASSAQGLQEAFF.

As for this clone: Other nucleotide sequences from this sample produce the same CDR3. This chain joins TRBV5-1 and TRBJ1-6, with TRBD1 matching 12 bases. Losses at the gene ends were 4 bases for V and 8 bases for J; bases not matched to a gene: 7. Germline V gene data show CDR1 as SGHRS and CDR2 as YFSETQ. There are 16 residues in the CDR3. As DNA, the CDR3 is TGCGCCAGCAGCCTGGGACAGGGGGCGTCCGATTCACCCCTCCACTTT. Its translation: CASSLGQGASDSPLHF.

This clone occurred many times. The chain is built from TRBV19 and TRBJ1-2; TRBD1 aligns across 9 bases. The ends lost 3 bases at V and 0 bases at J; junction bases unmatched: 2. Germline CDR1 LNHDA, CDR2 SQIVND (reference sequence). The CDR3 covers 15 residues. This CDR3 reads CASSITGGTNYGYTF. The CDR3 DNA is TGTGCCAGTAGTATTACAGGGGGCACTAACTATGGCTACACCTTC.

V and J are TRBV11-2 and TRBJ1-2; 10 bases align to TRBD1. The germline V gene has CDR1 SGHAT and CDR2 FQNNGV. The trim removed 2 bases at V and 10 bases at J, leaving 7 bases unmatched. The CDR3 loop spans 14 amino acids. Here the CDR3 DNA reads TGTGCCAGCAGCTTACGGACAGGGGGATTTGACTACACCTTC. Protein sequence: CASSLRTGGFDYTF.

This clone has at least ten counts. CDR3 DNA: TGTGCCAGCAGCGTCACCGGGACAGGGGGGACGGAGACCCAGTACTTC. This sequence encodes CASSVTGTGGTETQYF. The chain joins TRBV7-9 to TRBJ2-5; 11 bases are a match to TRBD1. This CDR3 is 16 amino acids long. V lost 5 bases and J lost 5; bases outside the gene matches: 10. The V gene's germline CDR1 is SEHNR and CDR2 FQNEAQ (reference sequence).